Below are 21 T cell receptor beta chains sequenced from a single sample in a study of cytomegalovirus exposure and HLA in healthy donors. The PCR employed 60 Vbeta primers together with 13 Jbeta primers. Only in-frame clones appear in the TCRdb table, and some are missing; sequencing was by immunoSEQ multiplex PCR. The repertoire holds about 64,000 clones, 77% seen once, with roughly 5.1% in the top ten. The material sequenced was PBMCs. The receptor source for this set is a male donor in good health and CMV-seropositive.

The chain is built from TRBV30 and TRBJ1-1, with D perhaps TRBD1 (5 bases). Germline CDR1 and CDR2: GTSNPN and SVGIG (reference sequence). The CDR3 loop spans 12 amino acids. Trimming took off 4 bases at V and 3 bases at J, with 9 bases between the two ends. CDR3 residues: CAWIGRDTEAFF. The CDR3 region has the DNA TGTGCCTGGATCGGCAGGGACACTGAAGCTTTCTTT.

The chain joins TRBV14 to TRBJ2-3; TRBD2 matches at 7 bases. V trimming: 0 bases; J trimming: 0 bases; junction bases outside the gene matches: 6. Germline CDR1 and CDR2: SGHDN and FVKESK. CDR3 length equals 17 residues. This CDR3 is CASSQEWEGPSTDTQYF. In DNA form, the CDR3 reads TGTGCCAGCAGCCAAGAATGGGAGGGACCTAGCACAGATACGCAGTATTTT.

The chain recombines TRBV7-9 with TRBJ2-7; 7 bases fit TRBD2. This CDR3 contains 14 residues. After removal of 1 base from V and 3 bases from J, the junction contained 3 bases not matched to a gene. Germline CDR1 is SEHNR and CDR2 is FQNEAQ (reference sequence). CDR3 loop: CASSLGGTIYEQYF. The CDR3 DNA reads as TGTGCCAGCAGCTTAGGCGGGACTATCTACGAGCAGTACTTC.

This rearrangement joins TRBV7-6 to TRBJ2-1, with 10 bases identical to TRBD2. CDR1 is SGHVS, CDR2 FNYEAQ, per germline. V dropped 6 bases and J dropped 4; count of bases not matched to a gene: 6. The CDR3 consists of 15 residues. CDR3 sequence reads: CASSPSGGQYNEQFF. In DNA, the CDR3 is TGTGCCAGCAGTCCTAGCGGGGGCCAATACAATGAGCAGTTCTTC.

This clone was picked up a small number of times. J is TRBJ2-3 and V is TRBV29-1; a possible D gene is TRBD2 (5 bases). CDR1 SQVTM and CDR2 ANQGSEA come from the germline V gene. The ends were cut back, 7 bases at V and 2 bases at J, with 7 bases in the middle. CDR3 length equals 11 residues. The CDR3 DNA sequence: TGCAGCGCCGGGGTCACAGATACGCAGTATTTT. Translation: CSAGVTDTQYF.

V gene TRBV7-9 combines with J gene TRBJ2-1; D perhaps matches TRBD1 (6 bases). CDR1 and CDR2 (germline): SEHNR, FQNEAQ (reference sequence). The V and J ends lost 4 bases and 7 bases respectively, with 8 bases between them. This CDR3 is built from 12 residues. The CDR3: CASSYRVNEQFF. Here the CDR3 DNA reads TGTGCCAGCAGCTACAGGGTGAATGAGCAGTTCTTC.

The chain's CDR3 is CASSPRTGISQPQHF. CDR3 nucleotide sequence: TGTGCCAGTAGCCCCCGGACAGGGATTAGTCAGCCCCAGCATTTT. The V call is TRBV19, the J call TRBJ1-5; TRBD1 matches 8 bases. The CDR3 runs to 15 residues. The J segment lost 6 bases and the V segment lost 6 bases, leaving 10 bases of the junction unmatched. From germline, CDR1 is LNHDA and CDR2 SQIVND (reference sequence).

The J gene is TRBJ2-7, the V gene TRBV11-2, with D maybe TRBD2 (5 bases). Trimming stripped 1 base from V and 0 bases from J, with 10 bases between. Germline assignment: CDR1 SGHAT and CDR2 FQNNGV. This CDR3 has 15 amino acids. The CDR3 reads CASSLGTLSSYEQYF. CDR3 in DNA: TGTGCCAGCAGCTTAGGGACTCTCTCCTCCTACGAGCAGTACTTC.

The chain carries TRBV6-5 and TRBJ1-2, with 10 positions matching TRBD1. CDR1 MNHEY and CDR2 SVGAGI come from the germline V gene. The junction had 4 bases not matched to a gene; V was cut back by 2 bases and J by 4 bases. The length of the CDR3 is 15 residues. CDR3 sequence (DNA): TGTGCCAGCAGTTACGACAGGGGGCTGGGCTATGGCTACACCTTC. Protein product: CASSYDRGLGYGYTF.

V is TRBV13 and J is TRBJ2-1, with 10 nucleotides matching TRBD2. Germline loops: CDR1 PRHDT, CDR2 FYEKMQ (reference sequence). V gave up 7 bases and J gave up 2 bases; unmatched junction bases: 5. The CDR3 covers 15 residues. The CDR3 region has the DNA TGTGCCAGCATCAAGCGGGGGGGCCCCTACAATGAGCAGTTCTTC. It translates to CASIKRGGPYNEQFF.

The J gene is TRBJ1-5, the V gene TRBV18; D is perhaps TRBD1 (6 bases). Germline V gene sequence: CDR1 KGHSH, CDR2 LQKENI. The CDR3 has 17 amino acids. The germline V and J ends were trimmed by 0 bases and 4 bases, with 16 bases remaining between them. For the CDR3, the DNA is TGTGCCAGCTCACCACCTTCCCGGACAGTGGGGAATCAGCCCCAGCATTTT. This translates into CASSPPSRTVGNQPQHF.

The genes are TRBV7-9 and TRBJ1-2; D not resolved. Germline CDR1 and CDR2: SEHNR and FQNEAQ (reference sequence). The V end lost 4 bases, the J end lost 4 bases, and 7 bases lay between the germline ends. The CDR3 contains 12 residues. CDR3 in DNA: TGTGCCAGCAGCTCGGTTTCCTATGGCTACACCTTC. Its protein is CASSSVSYGYTF.

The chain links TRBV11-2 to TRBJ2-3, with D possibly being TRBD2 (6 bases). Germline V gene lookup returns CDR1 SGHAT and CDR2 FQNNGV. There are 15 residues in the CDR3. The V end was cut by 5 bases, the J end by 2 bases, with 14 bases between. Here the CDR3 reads CASSPGRVNTDTQYF. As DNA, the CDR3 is TGTGCCAGCAGCCCCGGGAGAGTAAACACAGATACGCAGTATTTT.

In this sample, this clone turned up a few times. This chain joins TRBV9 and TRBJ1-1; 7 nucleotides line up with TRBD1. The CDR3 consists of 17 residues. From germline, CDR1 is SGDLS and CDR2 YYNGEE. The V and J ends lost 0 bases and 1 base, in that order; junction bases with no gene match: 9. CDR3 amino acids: CASSVESGGGRNTEAFF. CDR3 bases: TGTGCCAGCAGCGTAGAATCGGGAGGGGGCAGGAACACTGAAGCTTTCTTT.

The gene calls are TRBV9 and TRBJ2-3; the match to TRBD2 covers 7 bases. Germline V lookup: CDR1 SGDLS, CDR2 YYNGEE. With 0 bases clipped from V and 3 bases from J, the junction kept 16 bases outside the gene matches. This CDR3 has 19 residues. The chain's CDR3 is CASSVGRAGSADRTDTQYF. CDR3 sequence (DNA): TGTGCCAGCAGCGTAGGGAGAGCGGGATCGGCCGATCGTACAGATACGCAGTATTTT.

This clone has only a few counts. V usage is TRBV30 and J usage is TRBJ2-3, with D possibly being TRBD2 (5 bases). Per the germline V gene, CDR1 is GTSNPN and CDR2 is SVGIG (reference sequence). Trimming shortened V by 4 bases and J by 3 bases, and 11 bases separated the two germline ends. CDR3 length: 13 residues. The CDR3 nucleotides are TGTGCCTGGAATCGGGGAGTTACAGATACGCAGTATTTT. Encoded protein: CAWNRGVTDTQYF.

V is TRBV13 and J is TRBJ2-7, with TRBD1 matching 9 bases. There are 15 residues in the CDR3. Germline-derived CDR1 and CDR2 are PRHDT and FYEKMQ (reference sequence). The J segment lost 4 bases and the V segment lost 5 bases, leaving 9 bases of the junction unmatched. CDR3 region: CASSPPHRGLYEQYF. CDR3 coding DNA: TGTGCCAGCAGCCCACCACACAGGGGGCTTTACGAGCAGTACTTC.

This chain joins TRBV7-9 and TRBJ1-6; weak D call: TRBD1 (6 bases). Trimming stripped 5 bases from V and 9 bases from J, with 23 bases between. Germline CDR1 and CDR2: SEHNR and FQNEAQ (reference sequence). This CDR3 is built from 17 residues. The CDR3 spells CASSPMRGAVIASPLHF. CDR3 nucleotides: TGTGCCAGCAGCCCAATGCGGGGGGCGGTCATCGCTTCACCCCTCCACTTT.

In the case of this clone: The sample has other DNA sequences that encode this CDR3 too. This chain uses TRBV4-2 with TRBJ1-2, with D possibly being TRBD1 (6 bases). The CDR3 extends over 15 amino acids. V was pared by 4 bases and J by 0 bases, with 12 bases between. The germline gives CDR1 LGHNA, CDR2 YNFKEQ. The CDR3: CASSLGTGTNYGYTF. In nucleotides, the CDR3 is TGTGCCAGCAGCCTTGGAACAGGGACTAACTATGGCTACACCTTC.

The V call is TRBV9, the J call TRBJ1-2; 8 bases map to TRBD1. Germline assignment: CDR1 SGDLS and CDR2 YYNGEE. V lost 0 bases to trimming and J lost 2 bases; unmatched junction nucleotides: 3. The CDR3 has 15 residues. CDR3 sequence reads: CASSVGQGANYGYTF. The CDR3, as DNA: TGTGCCAGCAGCGTAGGTCAGGGGGCCAACTATGGCTACACCTTC.

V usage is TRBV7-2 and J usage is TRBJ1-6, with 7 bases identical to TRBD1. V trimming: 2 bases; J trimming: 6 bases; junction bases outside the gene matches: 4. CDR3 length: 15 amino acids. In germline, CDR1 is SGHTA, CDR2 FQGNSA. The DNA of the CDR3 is TGTGCCAGCAGCTTAACCGGACAGGCTAATTCACCCCTCCACTTT. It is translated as CASSLTGQANSPLHF.